Described below is a single T cell receptor (beta chain) sequence and its context. Its antigen is not known. V shed 2 bases and J shed 3 bases, with 8 bases lying between them. Germline V gene lookup returns CDR1 MNHEY and CDR2 SVGAGI. The CDR3 has 14 residues. The authors built bulk TCR libraries by previously described methods with listed TCR primers. TCRdb independently ran MiXCR on the PCR reads; one entry per CDR3 protein. The sample yields approximately 680,000 distinct CDR3 sequences, roughly 27% seen once. This entry comes from a study of molecular identifiers for immune sequencing clone quantification. In the study overall: RNA, taken in replicates from about 20,000 or 100,000 naive CD8 cells, was split five ways, with four sequenced.

Study-level points and caveats: Clonotypes topping 20 RNA copies carried over 97% of effector molecules but under 1% of naive ones.

The sequenced material came from naive CD8+ T cells from blood, with Jurkat cell RNA spiked in. Subset defined: FACS-sorted CD8+CD4-CCR7+CD45RA+ naive T cells. The V gene is TRBV6-5, the J gene TRBJ1-5, with D uncertain. The sequence was obtained from a human donor in good health. Some libraries in this study had Jurkat cell RNA spiked in. This CDR3 reads CASSYRPLNQPQHF. The CDR3 DNA is TGTGCCAGCAGTTACAGACCGCTCAATCAGCCCCAGCATTTT.